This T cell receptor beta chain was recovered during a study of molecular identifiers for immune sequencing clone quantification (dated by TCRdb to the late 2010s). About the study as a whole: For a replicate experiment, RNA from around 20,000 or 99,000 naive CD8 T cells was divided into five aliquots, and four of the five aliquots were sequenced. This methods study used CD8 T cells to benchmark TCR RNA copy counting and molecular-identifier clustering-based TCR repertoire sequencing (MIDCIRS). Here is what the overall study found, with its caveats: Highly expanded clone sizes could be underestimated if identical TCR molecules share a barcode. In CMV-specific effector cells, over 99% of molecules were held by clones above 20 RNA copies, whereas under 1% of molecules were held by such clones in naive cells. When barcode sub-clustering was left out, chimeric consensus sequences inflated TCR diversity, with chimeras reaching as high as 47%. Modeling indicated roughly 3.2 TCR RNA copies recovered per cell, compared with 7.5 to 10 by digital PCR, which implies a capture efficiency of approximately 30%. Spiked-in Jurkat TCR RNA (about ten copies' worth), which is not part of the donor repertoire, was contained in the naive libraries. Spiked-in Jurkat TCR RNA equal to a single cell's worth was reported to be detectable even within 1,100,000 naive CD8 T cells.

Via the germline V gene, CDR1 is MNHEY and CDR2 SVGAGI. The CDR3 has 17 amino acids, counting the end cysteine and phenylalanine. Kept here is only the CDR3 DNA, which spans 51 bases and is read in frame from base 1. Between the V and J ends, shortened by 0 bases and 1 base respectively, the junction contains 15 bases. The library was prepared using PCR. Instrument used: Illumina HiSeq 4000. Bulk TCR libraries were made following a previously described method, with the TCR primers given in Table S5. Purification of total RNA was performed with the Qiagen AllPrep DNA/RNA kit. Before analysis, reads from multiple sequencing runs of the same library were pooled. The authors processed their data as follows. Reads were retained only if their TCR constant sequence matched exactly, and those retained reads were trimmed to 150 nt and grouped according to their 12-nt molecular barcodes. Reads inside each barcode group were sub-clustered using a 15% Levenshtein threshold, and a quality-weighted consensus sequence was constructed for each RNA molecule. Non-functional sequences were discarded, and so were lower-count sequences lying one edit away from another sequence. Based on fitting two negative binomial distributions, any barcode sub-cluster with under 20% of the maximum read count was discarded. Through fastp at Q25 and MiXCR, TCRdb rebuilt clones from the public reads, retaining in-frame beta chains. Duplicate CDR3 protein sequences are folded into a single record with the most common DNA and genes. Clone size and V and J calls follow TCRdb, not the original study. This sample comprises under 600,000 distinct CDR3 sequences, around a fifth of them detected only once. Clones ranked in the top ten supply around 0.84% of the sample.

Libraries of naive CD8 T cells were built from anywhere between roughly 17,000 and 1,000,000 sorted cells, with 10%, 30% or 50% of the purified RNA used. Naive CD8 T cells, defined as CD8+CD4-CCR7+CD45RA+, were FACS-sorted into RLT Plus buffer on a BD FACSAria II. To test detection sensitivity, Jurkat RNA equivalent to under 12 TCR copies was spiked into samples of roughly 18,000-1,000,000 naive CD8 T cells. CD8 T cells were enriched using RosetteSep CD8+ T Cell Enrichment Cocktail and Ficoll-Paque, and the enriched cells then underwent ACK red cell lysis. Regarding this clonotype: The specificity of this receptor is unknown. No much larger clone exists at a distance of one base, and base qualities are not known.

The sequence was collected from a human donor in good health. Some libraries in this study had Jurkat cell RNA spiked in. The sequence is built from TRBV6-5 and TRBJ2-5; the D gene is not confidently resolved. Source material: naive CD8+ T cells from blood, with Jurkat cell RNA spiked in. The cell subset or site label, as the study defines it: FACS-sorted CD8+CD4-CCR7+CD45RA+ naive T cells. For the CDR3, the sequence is CASSYSLLRGGQETQYF. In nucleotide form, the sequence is TGTGCCAGCAGTTACTCGCTTCTTCGTGGCGGCCAAGAGACCCAGTACTTC.